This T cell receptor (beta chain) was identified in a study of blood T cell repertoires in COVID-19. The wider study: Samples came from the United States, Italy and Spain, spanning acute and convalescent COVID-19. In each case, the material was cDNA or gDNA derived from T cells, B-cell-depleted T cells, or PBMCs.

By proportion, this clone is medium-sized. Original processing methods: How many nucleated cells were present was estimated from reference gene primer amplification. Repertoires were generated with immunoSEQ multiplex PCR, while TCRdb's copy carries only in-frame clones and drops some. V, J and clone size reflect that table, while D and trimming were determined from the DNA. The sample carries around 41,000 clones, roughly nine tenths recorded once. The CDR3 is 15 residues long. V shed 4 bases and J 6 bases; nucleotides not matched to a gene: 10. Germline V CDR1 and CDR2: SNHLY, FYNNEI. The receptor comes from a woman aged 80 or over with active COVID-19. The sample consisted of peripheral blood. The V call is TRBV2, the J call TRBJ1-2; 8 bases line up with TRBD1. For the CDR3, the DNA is TGTGCCAGCAGTGGATGGACAGGGCTTGGTGATGGCTACACCTTC. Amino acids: CASSGWTGLGDGYTF.